The 31 T cell receptor beta chains below were found in one sample sequenced in a study of T cells after yellow fever vaccination. TCRdb recomputed calls from the 5' RACE reads with MiXCR, one row per CDR3 protein. The sample holds around 120,000 distinct CDR3 sequences, nearly 15% seen once. Here the sequenced sample was CD8+ T cells sorted from PBMCs, taken 5 days after the yellow fever booster vaccination. Receptor source: a man between 18 and 35 years old who received the YFV17D yellow fever vaccine.

The table lists this clonotype with a few counts. The chain uses TRBV29-1 and TRBJ2-3; 7 bases agree with TRBD2. Trimming took 6 bases from V and 6 from J; bases not matched to a gene: 12. Germline CDR1 SQVTM, CDR2 ANQGSEA. This CDR3 has 14 amino acids. CDR3 DNA sequence: TGCAGCGTGCCTCCGGGACTAAAAACGGATACGCAGTATTTT. It codes for CSVPPGLKTDTQYF.

This clonotype was counted a few times. V is TRBV18 and J is TRBJ2-3; weak D call: TRBD1 (5 bases). The CDR3 loop spans 14 amino acids. Germline V gene lookup returns CDR1 KGHSH and CDR2 LQKENI. V lost 3 bases and J 2 bases, leaving 9 bases between the germline ends. As DNA, the CDR3 is TGTGCCAGCTCACCGGACATCTACACAGATACGCAGTATTTT. This gives the protein CASSPDIYTDTQYF.

The rearrangement uses TRBV6-5 and TRBJ1-1; D possibly corresponds to TRBD1 (5 bases). Germline V CDR1 and CDR2: MNHEY, SVGAGI. Trimming took 4 bases from V and 7 from J, leaving 13 bases between them. The length of the CDR3 is 13 residues. The CDR3 region is CASSSAGGGEAFF. CDR3 DNA sequence: TGTGCCAGCAGTTCGGCTGGGGGAGGTGAAGCTTTCTTT.

The chain carries TRBV2 and TRBJ2-5; 7 nucleotides match TRBD1. J lost 2 bases, V lost 7 bases, and 16 bases had no gene match. The germline V gene encodes CDR1 SNHLY and CDR2 FYNNEI. This CDR3 spans 17 amino acids. The CDR3 protein is CASTDWGQGGPQETQYF. The CDR3 DNA sequence: TGTGCCAGCACCGACTGGGGCCAAGGGGGCCCTCAAGAGACCCAGTACTTC. The complete variable domain, with remaining parts taken from reference TRBV2 and TRBJ2-5, reads EPEVTQTPSHQVTQMGQEVILRCVPISNHLYFYWYRQILGQKVEFLVSFYNNEISEKSEIFDDQFSVERPDGSNFTLKIRSTKLEDSAMYFCASTDWGQGGPQETQYFGPGTRLLVL.

The chain's CDR3 is CATRQPYTEAFF. The CDR3 DNA is TGTGCCACCCGACAGCCTTACACTGAAGCTTTCTTT. The chain carries TRBV5-4 and TRBJ1-1; perhaps TRBD1 as D (5 bases). Germline V gene data show CDR1 as SGHNT and CDR2 as YYREEE (reference sequence). CDR3 length: 12 residues. V was pared by 9 bases and J by 3 bases, with 12 bases between. The full variable domain, in which reference TRBV5-4 and TRBJ1-1 provide the parts outside the CDR3, is ETGVTQSPTHLIKTRGQQVTLRCSSQSGHNTVSWYQQALGQGPQFIFQYYREEENGRGNFPPRFSGLQFPNYSSELNVNALELDDSALYLCATRQPYTEAFFGQGTRLTVV.

The chain links TRBV11-2 to TRBJ2-1; 10 nucleotides match TRBD2. CDR1 SGHAT and CDR2 FQNNGV come from the germline V gene. Losses at the gene ends were 5 bases for V and 4 bases for J; bases not matched to a gene: 8. The CDR3 runs to 16 residues. The CDR3 DNA reads TGTGCCAGCAGCCCAGCGGGGGGGCTTAGGTACAATGAGCAGTTCTTC. Translating it yields CASSPAGGLRYNEQFF.

The CDR3 coding sequence is TGTGCCAGCAGCTTATCCTTCCCGGAGACCCAGTACTTC. Translation gives CASSLSFPETQYF. The J gene is TRBJ2-5, the V gene TRBV7-9; D unresolved. Germline CDR1 SEHNR, CDR2 FQNEAQ (reference sequence). CDR3 length equals 13 residues. With 2 bases removed from V and 5 bases from J, the gap between germline ends came to 9 bases.

J is TRBJ2-7 and V is TRBV5-5; 10 nucleotides align to TRBD1. The germline gives CDR1 SGHKS, CDR2 YYEKEE (reference sequence). V lost 2 bases, J lost 5 bases, and 10 bases stayed unmatched. The CDR3 has 16 amino acids. CDR3 sequence: CASSFQPGTGVHEQYV. In nucleotides, the CDR3 is TGTGCCAGCAGCTTCCAACCGGGGACAGGGGTGCACGAGCAGTACGTC.

This chain links TRBV6-2 or TRBV6-3 with TRBJ1-2; D uncertain. The germline V gene has CDR1 MNHEY and CDR2 SVGEGT. The CDR3 length is 13 residues. Trimming shortened V by 8 bases and J by 5 bases, and 15 bases separated the two germline ends. Here the CDR3 reads CASVGPGTYGYTF. DNA of the CDR3: TGTGCCAGCGTCGGTCCGGGCACGTATGGCTACACCTTC.

The chain couples TRBV4-1 to TRBJ2-1; 10 bases map to TRBD1. This CDR3 spans 15 amino acids. After removal of 6 bases from V and 6 bases from J, the junction contained 8 bases not matched to a gene. The germline gives CDR1 MGHRA, CDR2 YSYEKL. Written as DNA, the CDR3 is TGCGCCAGCAGTTACGGGACAGGGGTCTTCAATGAGCAGTTCTTC. Translation: CASSYGTGVFNEQFF.

This clonotype occurred a few times. The chain couples TRBV7-2 to TRBJ2-5; 9 nucleotides match TRBD2. From germline, CDR1 is SGHTA and CDR2 FQGNSA. The CDR3 loop spans 16 amino acids. Trimming cost V 5 bases and J 1 base; bases outside gene matches: 8. The CDR3 nucleotides read TGTGCCAGCAGCGAGACTCTAGCGGGGCCCCAAGAGACCCAGTACTTC. It encodes CASSETLAGPQETQYF.

This clonotype was observed at least ten times. The chain combines TRBV4-2 with TRBJ2-3; no reliable D call. The CDR3 consists of 17 residues. The germline V gene encodes CDR1 LGHNA and CDR2 YNFKEQ. V was cut by 1 base and J by 0 bases, with 14 bases left in between. CDR3 DNA: TGTGCCAGCAGCCAAGTGGCTCAGAATCCGAGCACAGATACGCAGTATTTT. It specifies CASSQVAQNPSTDTQYF.

The sample holds a few counts of this clonotype. The CDR3 protein is CASCTSDTQYF. The CDR3, as DNA: TGTGCCAGCTGTACTTCAGATACGCAGTATTTT. V and J are TRBV12-3 or TRBV12-4 and TRBJ2-3; D call uncertain. The CDR3 length is 11 residues. With 8 bases removed from V and 4 bases from J, the gap between germline ends came to 7 bases.

The chain combines TRBV6-5 with TRBJ1-1; 7 bases agree with TRBD1. Germline CDR1 is MNHEY and CDR2 is SVGAGI. After removal of 5 bases from V and 1 base from J, the junction contained 10 bases not matched to a gene. This CDR3 contains 16 residues. The CDR3 protein is CASSIQGSGWNTEAFF. CDR3 in DNA: TGTGCCAGCAGTATACAGGGGAGCGGGTGGAACACTGAAGCTTTCTTT.

In its sample, this clonotype was seen a few times. The chain links TRBV4-3 to TRBJ2-1, with 7 bases matching TRBD1. Germline V gives CDR1 LGHNA, CDR2 YSLEER. The CDR3 spans 15 residues. J was trimmed by 4 bases and V by 4 bases; bases with no gene match: 7. CDR3 coding DNA: TGCGCCAGCAGCCCAGGGACAGCAGCGTACAATGAGCAGTTCTTC. This encodes CASSPGTAAYNEQFF.

In this sample, this clonotype turned up a few times. V and J are TRBV6-4 and TRBJ1-1; unclear D gene. Germline V gene lookup returns CDR1 MRHNA and CDR2 SNTAGT. Trimming pared 6 bases from V and 2 bases from J, leaving 13 bases between. The CDR3 loop spans 14 amino acids. CDR3: CASRETGENTEAFF. CDR3 in DNA: TGTGCCAGCAGGGAAACTGGGGAAAACACTGAAGCTTTCTTT.

This clonotype was seen more than once but under ten times. This sequence joins TRBV11-2 and TRBJ2-2; the D gene is possibly TRBD2 (6 bases). V was cut by 2 bases and J by 4 bases, with 17 bases left in between. There are 17 residues in the CDR3. Germline loops: CDR1 SGHAT, CDR2 FQNNGV. CDR3 residues: CASSLYFWGESTGELFF. The DNA for the CDR3 is TGTGCCAGCAGCTTATACTTCTGGGGGGAATCCACCGGGGAGCTGTTTTTT.

V and J are TRBV5-1 and TRBJ2-3, with 10 bases aligning to TRBD2. The CDR3 is 15 amino acids. The J segment lost 2 bases and the V segment lost 1 base, leaving 1 base of the junction unmatched. The germline gives CDR1 SGHRS, CDR2 YFSETQ. CDR3 protein: CASSLTSGVTDTQYF. The CDR3 DNA sequence: TGCGCCAGCAGCTTGACTAGCGGGGTCACAGATACGCAGTATTTT.

This clonotype came up many times. The genes are TRBV12-3 or TRBV12-4 and TRBJ2-2, with D hard to call. V was pared by 2 bases and J by 4 bases, with 5 bases between. This CDR3 region has 13 residues. The CDR3 region is CASSLKPTGELFF. The CDR3 coding sequence is TGTGCCAGCAGTTTAAAGCCCACCGGGGAGCTGTTTTTT.

This clonotype has just a few counts. This chain connects TRBV7-2 to TRBJ2-7, with a possible D match to TRBD2 (5 bases). V was cut by 5 bases and J by 1 base, with 9 bases left in between. Germline CDR1 is SGHTA and CDR2 is FQGNSA. CDR3 length equals 13 residues. The CDR3, as DNA: TGTGCCAGCAGCGCGGGCCGTTCCTACGAGCAGTACGTC. This encodes CASSAGRSYEQYV.

This clonotype was observed at least ten times. The genes are TRBV7-2 and TRBJ2-3, with 11 bases identical to TRBD2. Trimming at V came to 0 bases and at J to 1 base, leaving 15 bases not matched to a gene. The CDR3 loop spans 21 amino acids. CDR1 is SGHTA, CDR2 FQGNSA, per germline. The CDR3 coding sequence is TGTGCCAGCAGCTTAGCCCCTCTTAGGCTAGCGGGGGGCTTTGGCACAGATACGCAGTATTTT. Amino acid sequence: CASSLAPLRLAGGFGTDTQYF.

This clonotype was counted between two and nine times. The V and J genes are TRBV12-3 or TRBV12-4 and TRBJ1-2; 9 bases map to TRBD1. The V and J ends lost 4 bases and 5 bases, in that order; junction bases with no gene match: 8. This CDR3 contains 15 residues. The CDR3 coding sequence is TGTGCCAGCAGTTCGACGGGACAGGGCTCGTATGGCTACACCTTC. Protein product: CASSSTGQGSYGYTF.

In its sample, this clonotype was seen many times. The chain recombines TRBV4-3 with TRBJ1-5; D not resolved. The CDR3 loop spans 12 amino acids. Trimming stripped 7 bases from V and 4 bases from J, with 8 bases between. From germline, CDR1 is LGHNA and CDR2 YSLEER. CDR3 loop: CASTRGNQPQHF. CDR3 sequence (DNA): TGCGCCAGCACCAGAGGAAATCAGCCCCAGCATTTT.

The rearrangement uses TRBV7-6 and TRBJ2-3; D tentatively reads TRBD1 or TRBD2 (5 bases each). This CDR3 has 12 residues. Germline CDR1 reads SGHVS; CDR2 reads FNYEAQ. The ends were cut back, 4 bases at V and 9 bases at J, with 11 bases in the middle. CDR3 sequence: CASSSGPQTQYF. In DNA form, the CDR3 reads TGTGCCAGCAGCTCGGGGCCTCAGACGCAGTATTTT.

The chain joins TRBV4-3 to TRBJ2-7; D not certain. CDR3 length: 15 amino acids. Germline CDR1 LGHNA, CDR2 YSLEER. V was pared by 0 bases and J by 4 bases, with 13 bases between. This chain's CDR3 is CASSQDRAGAYEQYF. As DNA, the CDR3 is TGCGCCAGCAGCCAAGATAGGGCCGGTGCTTACGAGCAGTACTTC.

CDR3 sequence reads: CASSPIERGFPYEQYF. In nucleotides, the CDR3 is TGTGCCAGCAGCCCCATAGAGCGGGGCTTTCCTTACGAGCAGTACTTC. The rearrangement joins TRBV7-9 to TRBJ2-7; 7 nucleotides align to TRBD2. Per germline, CDR1 SEHNR and CDR2 FQNEAQ (reference sequence). V shed 5 bases, J shed 4 bases, and the junction held 14 bases outside the gene matches. The CDR3 spans 16 residues.

This clonotype was detected a few times. This chain links TRBV7-2 with TRBJ2-7, with D hard to call. The germline V and J ends were trimmed by 5 bases and 3 bases, with 14 bases remaining between them. The CDR3 is 14 amino acids. Germline V gene data show CDR1 as SGHTA and CDR2 as FQGNSA. The CDR3 DNA sequence: TGTGCCAGCAGCCCAAGGCCAGATAACTACGAGCAGTACGTC. Protein sequence: CASSPRPDNYEQYV.

The V and J genes are TRBV6-2 or TRBV6-3 and TRBJ2-7, with D maybe TRBD2 (5 bases). Per germline, CDR1 MNHEY and CDR2 SVGEGT. Trimming took 8 bases from V and 0 from J, leaving 11 bases between them. The CDR3 has 13 residues. CDR3 region: CASGPTSSYEQYF. CDR3 in DNA: TGTGCCAGCGGACCTACTAGCTCCTACGAGCAGTACTTC.

This chain uses TRBV9 with TRBJ2-3; 8 nucleotides line up with TRBD2. With V trimmed by 0 bases and J by 1 base, 4 bases remained unmatched. The CDR3 sequence is 16 residues long. In germline, CDR1 is SGDLS, CDR2 YYNGEE. The CDR3 nucleotides are TGTGCCAGCAGCGTAGACGGGGGGGCAGGCACAGATACGCAGTATTTT. It is translated as CASSVDGGAGTDTQYF.

The V gene is TRBV7-9, the J gene TRBJ2-5; no clear D gene. V was cut by 0 bases and J by 5 bases, with 4 bases left in between. This CDR3 comprises 12 residues. Germline V gives CDR1 SEHNR, CDR2 FQNEAQ (reference sequence). The CDR3 bases are TGTGCCAGCAGCTTAGCGCCGGAGACCCAGTACTTC. This encodes CASSLAPETQYF.

This clonotype has more than one count but fewer than ten. The J gene is TRBJ2-4, the V gene TRBV5-5, with 10 bases lining up with TRBD1. Germline lookup yields CDR1 SGHKS and CDR2 YYEKEE (reference sequence). The CDR3 runs to 17 residues. Trimming at V came to 0 bases and at J to 3 bases, leaving 6 bases not matched to a gene. CDR3 in amino acids: CASSLAGTGEFKNIQYF. For the CDR3, the DNA is TGTGCCAGCAGCTTGGCCGGGACAGGGGAGTTCAAAAACATTCAGTACTTC.